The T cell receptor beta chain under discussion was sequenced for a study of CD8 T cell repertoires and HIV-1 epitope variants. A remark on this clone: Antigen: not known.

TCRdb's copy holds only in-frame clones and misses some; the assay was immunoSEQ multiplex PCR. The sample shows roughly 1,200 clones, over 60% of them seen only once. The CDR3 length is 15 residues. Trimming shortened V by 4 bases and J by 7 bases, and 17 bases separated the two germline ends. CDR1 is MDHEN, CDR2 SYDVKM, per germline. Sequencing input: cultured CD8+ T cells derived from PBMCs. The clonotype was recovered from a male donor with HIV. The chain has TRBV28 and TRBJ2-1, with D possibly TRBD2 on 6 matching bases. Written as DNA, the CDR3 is TGTGCCAGCAGTTATCGGGACTTGGGATTAAATGAGCAGTTCTTC. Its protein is CASSYRDLGLNEQFF. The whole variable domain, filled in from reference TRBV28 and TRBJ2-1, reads DVKVTQSSRYLVKRTGEKVFLECVQDMDHENMFWYRQDPGLGLRLIYFSYDVKMKEKGDIPEGYSVSREKKERFSLILESASTNQTSMYLCASSYRDLGLNEQFFGPGTRLTVL.